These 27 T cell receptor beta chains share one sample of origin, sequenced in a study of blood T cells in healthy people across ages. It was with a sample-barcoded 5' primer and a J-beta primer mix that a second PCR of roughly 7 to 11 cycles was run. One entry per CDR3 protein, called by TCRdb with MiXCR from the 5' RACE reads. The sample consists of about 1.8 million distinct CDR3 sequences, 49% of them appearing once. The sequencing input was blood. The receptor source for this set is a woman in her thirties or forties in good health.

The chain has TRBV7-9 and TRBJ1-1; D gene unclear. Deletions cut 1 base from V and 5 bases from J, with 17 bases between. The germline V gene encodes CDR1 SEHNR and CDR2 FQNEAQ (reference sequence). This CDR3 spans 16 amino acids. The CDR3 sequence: CASSLDRVIRRTEAFF. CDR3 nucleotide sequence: TGTGCCAGCAGCTTAGATCGGGTCATTCGACGGACTGAAGCTTTCTTT.

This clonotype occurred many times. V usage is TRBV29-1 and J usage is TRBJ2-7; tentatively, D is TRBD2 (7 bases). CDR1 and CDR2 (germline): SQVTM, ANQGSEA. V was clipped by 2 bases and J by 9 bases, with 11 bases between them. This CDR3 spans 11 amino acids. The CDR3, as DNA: TGCAGCGTTGAACACAGGGAGGGGCAGTACTTC. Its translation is CSVEHREGQYF.

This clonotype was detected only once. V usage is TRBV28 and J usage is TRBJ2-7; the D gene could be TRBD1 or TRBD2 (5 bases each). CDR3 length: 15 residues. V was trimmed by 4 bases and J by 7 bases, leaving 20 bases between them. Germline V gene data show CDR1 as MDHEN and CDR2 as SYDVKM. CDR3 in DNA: TGTGCCAGCAGTTCGGGGCCCGGCTGGGTTGATGAGCAGTACTTC. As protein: CASSSGPGWVDEQYF.

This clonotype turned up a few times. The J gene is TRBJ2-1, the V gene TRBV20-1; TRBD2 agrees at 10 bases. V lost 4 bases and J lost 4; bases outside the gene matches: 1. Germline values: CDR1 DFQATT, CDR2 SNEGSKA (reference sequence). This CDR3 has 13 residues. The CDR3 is CSAMTSGYNEQFF. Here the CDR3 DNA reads TGCAGTGCTATGACTAGCGGGTACAATGAGCAGTTCTTC.

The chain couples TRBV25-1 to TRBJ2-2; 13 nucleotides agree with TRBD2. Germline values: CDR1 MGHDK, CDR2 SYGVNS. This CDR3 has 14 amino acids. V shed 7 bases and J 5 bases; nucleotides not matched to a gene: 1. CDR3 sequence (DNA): TGTGCCAGCAAACTAGCGGGGGGGACCGGGGAGCTGTTTTTT. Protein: CASKLAGGTGELFF.

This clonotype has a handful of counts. CDR3 protein: CSARSGVEQFF. The CDR3 bases are TGCAGTGCTAGATCAGGGGTTGAGCAGTTCTTC. The chain has TRBV20-1 and TRBJ2-1, with D tentatively TRBD1 (6 bases). This CDR3 spans 11 amino acids. V was cut by 2 bases and J by 9 bases, with 8 bases left in between. Germline CDR1 reads DFQATT; CDR2 reads SNEGSKA (reference sequence).

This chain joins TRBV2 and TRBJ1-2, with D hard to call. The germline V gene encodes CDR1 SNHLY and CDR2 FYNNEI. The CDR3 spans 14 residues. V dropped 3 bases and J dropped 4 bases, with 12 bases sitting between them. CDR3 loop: CASSDDASGYGYTF. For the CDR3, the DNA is TGTGCCAGCAGTGACGACGCTAGTGGCTATGGCTACACCTTC.

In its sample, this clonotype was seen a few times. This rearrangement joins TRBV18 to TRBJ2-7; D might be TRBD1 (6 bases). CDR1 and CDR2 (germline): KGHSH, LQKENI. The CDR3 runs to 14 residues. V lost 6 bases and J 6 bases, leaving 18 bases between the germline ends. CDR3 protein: CASSTANRVGEQYF. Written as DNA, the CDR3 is TGTGCCAGCTCGACGGCAAACAGGGTAGGCGAGCAGTACTTC. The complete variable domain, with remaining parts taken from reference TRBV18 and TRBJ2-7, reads NAGVMQNPRHLVRRRGQEARLRCSPMKGHSHVYWYRQLPEEGLKFMVYLQKENIIDESGMPKERFSAEFPKEGPSILRIQQVVRGDSAAYFCASSTANRVGEQYFGPGTRLTVT.

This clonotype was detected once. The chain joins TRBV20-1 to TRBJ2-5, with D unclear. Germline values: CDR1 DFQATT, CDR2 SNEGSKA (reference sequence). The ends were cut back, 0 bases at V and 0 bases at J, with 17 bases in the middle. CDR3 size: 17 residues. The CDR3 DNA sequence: TGCAGTGCTAGAGATTTTCTCGGTTTGATGTACCAAGAGACCCAGTACTTC. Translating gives CSARDFLGLMYQETQYF.

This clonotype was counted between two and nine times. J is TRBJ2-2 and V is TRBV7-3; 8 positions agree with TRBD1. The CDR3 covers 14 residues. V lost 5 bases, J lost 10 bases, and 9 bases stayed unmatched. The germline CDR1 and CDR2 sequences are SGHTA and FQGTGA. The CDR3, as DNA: TGTGCCAGCAGCCCCGGACAGGGAGTAGAGGAGCTGTTTTTT. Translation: CASSPGQGVEELFF.

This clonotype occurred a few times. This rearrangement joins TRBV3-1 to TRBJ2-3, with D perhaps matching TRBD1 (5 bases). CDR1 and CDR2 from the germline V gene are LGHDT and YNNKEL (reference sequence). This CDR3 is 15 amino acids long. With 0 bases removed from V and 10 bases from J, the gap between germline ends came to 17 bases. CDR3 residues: CASSQDPWGSKAQYF. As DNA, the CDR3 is TGTGCCAGCAGCCAAGATCCTTGGGGCTCTAAGGCGCAGTATTTT.

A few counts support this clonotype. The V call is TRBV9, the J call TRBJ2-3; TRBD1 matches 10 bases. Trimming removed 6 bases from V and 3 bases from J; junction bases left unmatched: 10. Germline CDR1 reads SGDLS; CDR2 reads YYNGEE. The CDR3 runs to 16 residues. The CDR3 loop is CASNRLPGQGTDTQYF. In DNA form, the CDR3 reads TGTGCCAGCAACAGATTGCCGGGACAGGGGACAGATACGCAGTATTTT.

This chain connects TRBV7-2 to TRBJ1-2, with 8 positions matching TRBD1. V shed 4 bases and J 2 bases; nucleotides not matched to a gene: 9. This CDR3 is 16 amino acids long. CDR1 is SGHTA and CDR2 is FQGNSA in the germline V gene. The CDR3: CASSSPRTGLNYGYTF. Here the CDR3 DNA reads TGTGCCAGCAGCTCCCCGAGGACAGGGTTGAACTATGGCTACACCTTC.

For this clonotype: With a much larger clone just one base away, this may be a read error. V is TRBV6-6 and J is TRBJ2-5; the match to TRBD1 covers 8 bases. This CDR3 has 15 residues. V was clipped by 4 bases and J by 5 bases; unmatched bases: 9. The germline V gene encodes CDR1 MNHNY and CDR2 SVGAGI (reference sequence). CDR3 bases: TGTGCCAGCAGTTGTGAGGACAGGGTAGGGGAGACCCAGTACTTC. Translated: CASSCEDRVGETQYF.

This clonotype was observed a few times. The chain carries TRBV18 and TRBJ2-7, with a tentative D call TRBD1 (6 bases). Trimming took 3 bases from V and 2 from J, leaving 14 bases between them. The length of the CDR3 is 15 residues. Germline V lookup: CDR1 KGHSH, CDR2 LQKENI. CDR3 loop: CASSPGAGVAYEQYF. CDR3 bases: TGTGCCAGCTCACCCGGGGCAGGGGTAGCCTACGAGCAGTACTTC.

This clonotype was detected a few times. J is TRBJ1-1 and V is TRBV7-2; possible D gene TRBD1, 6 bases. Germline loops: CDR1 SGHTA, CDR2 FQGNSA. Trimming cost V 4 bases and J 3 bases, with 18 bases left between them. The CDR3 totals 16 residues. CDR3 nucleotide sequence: TGTGCCAGCAGCTCCCGGGGTACAGGGTGGGACACTGAAGCTTTCTTT. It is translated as CASSSRGTGWDTEAFF.

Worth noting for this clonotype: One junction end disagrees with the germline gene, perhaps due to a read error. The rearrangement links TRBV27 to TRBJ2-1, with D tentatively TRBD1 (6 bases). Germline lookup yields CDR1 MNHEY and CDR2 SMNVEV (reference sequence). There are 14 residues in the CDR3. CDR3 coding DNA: TGTGCCAGCAGGGGTCAGGGGATCTACGATGAGCAGTTCTTC. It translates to CASRGQGIYDEQFF.

Here the CDR3 reads CSAIAGGNSGANVLTF. For the CDR3, the DNA is TGCAGTGCTATCGCGGGGGGGAACTCTGGGGCCAACGTCCTGACTTTC. This chain connects TRBV20-1 to TRBJ2-6; 9 positions match TRBD2. Germline values: CDR1 DFQATT, CDR2 SNEGSKA (reference sequence). This CDR3 region has 16 residues. Trimming at V came to 4 bases and at J to 0 bases, leaving 4 bases not matched to a gene.

CDR3 bases: TGTGCCAGCAGTCAAACCCCCGGGACTAGCGGGCGATACAATGAGCAGTTCTTC. Its protein product is CASSQTPGTSGRYNEQFF. The chain combines TRBV12-3 or TRBV12-4 with TRBJ2-1; TRBD2 agrees at 12 bases. CDR3 size: 18 residues. V lost 5 bases and J lost 4; bases outside the gene matches: 12.

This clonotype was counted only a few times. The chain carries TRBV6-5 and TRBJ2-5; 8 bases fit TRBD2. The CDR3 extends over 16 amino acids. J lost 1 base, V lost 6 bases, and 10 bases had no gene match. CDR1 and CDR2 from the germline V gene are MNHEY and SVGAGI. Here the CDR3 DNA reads TGTGCCAGCAGGCTACTAACCGGACTAGCCCAAGAGACCCAGTACTTC. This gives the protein CASRLLTGLAQETQYF.

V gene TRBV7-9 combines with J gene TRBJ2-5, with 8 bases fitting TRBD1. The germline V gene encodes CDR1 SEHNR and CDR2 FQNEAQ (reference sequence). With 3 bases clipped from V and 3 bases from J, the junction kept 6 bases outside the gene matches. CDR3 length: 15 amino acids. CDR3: CASSFDGTGEETQYF. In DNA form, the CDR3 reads TGTGCCAGCAGCTTTGATGGGACAGGTGAAGAGACCCAGTACTTC.

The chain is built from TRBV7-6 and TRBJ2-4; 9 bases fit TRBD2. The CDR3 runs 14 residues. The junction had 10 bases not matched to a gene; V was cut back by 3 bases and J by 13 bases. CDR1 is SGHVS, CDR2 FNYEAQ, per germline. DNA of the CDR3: TGTGCCAGCAGCTTTAGTGCGGGGGGGGAAGAGCAGTACTTC. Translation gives CASSFSAGGEEQYF.

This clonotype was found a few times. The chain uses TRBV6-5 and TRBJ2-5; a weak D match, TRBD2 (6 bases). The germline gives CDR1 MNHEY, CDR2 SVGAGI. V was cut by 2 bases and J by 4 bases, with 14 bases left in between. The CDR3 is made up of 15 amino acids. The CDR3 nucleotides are TGTGCCAGCAGTTACGGAGGGAGCCAGGTAGAGACCCAGTACTTC. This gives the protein CASSYGGSQVETQYF.

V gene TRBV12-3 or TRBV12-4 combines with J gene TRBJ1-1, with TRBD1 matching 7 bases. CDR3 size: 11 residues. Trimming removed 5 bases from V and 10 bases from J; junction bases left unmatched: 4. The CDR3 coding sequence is TGTGCCAGCAGTCACAGGGGATTAGCTTTCTTT. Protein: CASSHRGLAFF.

Written as DNA, the CDR3 is TGTGCCAGTAGTTGGGGACCAGGCGGCTCCTACGAGCAGTACTTC. Protein sequence: CASSWGPGGSYEQYF. This rearrangement joins TRBV19 to TRBJ2-7; D may match TRBD1 or TRBD2 (5 bases each). The CDR3 is 15 amino acids. From germline, CDR1 is LNHDA and CDR2 SQIVND (reference sequence). With 5 bases removed from V and 0 bases from J, the gap between germline ends came to 14 bases.

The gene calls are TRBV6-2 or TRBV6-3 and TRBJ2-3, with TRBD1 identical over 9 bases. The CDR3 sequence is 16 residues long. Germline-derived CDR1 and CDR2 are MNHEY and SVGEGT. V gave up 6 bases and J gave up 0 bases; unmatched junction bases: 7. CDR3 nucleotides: TGTGCCAGCAGCACCGGACAGGGGAGTAGCACAGATACGCAGTATTTT. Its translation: CASSTGQGSSTDTQYF.

CDR3 sequence: CATEGRSTDTQYF. The CDR3 nucleotides are TGTGCCACCGAGGGACGGAGCACAGATACGCAGTATTTT. The chain has TRBV10-3 and TRBJ2-3; either TRBD1 or TRBD2 may supply D (5 bases each). The CDR3 is 13 residues long. Trimming shortened V by 10 bases and J by 0 bases, and 11 bases separated the two germline ends. Germline V gene data show CDR1 as ENHRY and CDR2 as SYGVKD.